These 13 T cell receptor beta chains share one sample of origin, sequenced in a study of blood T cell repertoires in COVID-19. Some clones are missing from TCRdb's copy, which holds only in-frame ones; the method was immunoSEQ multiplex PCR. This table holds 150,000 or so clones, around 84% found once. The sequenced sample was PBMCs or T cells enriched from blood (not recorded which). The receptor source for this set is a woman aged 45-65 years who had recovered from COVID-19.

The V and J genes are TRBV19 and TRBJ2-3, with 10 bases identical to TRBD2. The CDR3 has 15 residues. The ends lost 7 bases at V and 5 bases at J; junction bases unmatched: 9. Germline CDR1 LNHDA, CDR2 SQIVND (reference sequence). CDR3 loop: CASKPSGGAGDTQYF. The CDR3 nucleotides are TGTGCCAGTAAACCCAGCGGGGGGGCGGGAGATACGCAGTATTTT.

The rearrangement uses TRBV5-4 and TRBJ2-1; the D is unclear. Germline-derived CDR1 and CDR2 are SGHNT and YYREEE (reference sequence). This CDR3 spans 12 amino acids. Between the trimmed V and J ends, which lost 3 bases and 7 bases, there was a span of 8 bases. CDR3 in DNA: TGTGCCAGCAGCTGGCAGGATAATGAGCAGTTCTTC. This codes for CASSWQDNEQFF.

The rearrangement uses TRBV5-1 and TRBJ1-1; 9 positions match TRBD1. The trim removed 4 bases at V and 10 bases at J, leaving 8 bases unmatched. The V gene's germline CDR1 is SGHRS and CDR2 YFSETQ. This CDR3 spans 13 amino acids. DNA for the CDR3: TGCGCCAGCAGCAGGACAGGGGAGGCACCAGCTTTCTTT. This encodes CASSRTGEAPAFF.

CDR3 residues: CASSFDRMGTEAFF. As DNA, the CDR3 is TGTGCCAGCAGCTTCGACAGAATGGGCACTGAAGCTTTCTTT. This chain connects TRBV11-2 to TRBJ1-1; D perhaps matches TRBD1 (5 bases). The germline V gene has CDR1 SGHAT and CDR2 FQNNGV. V lost 3 bases and J lost 4, with 12 bases in between. The CDR3 loop spans 14 amino acids. Full variable domain (outside the CDR3, taken from reference TRBV11-2 and TRBJ1-1): EAGVAQSPRYKIIEKRQSVAFWCNPISGHATLYWYQQILGQGPKLLIQFQNNGVVDDSQLPKDRFSAERLKGVDSTLKIQPAKLEDSAVYLCASSFDRMGTEAFFGQGTRLTVV.

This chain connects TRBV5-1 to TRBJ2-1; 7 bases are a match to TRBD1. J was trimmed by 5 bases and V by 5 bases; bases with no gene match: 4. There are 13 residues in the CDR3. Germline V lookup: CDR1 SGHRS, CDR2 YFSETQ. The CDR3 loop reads CASRQGQNNEQFF. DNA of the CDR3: TGCGCCAGCAGACAGGGGCAAAACAATGAGCAGTTCTTC.

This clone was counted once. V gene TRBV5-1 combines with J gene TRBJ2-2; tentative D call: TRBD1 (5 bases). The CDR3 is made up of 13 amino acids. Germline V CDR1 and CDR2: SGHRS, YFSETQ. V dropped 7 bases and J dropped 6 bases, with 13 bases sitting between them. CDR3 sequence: CASRTGTAGELFF. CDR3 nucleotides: TGCGCCAGCCGTACAGGTACGGCCGGGGAGCTGTTTTTT.

The CDR3 coding sequence is TGTGCCAGCAGTTCCTTGAGGGCAGGAGGCGCCGGGGAGCTGTTTTTT. The encoded protein is CASSSLRAGGAGELFF. This sequence joins TRBV27 and TRBJ2-2, with D possibly being TRBD2 (5 bases). This CDR3 is built from 16 residues. CDR1 is MNHEY, CDR2 SMNVEV, per germline (reference sequence). The V end lost 4 bases, the J end lost 6 bases, and 18 bases lay between the germline ends.

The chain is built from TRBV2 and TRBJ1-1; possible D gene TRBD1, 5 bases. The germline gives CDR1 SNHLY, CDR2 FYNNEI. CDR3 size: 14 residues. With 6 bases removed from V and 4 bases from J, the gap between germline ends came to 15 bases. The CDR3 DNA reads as TGTGCCAGCAGATTGACAGCGTTGGGCACTGAAGCTTTCTTT. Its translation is CASRLTALGTEAFF. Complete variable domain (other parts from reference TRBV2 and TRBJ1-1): EPEVTQTPSHQVTQMGQEVILRCVPISNHLYFYWYRQILGQKVEFLVSFYNNEISEKSEIFDDQFSVERPDGSNFTLKIRSTKLEDSAMYFCASRLTALGTEAFFGQGTRLTVV.

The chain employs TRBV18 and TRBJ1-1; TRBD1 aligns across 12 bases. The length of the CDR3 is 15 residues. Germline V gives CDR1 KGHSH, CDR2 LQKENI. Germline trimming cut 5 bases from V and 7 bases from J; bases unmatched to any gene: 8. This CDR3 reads CASSAGTGGPFEAFF. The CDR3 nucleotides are TGTGCCAGCTCAGCCGGGACAGGGGGCCCCTTTGAAGCTTTCTTT.

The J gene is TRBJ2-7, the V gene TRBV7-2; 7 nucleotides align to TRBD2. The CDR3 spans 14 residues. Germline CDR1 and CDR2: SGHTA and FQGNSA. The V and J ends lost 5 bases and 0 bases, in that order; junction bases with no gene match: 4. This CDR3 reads CASSPWTSSYEQYF. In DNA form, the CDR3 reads TGTGCCAGCAGCCCTTGGACTAGCTCCTACGAGCAGTACTTC.

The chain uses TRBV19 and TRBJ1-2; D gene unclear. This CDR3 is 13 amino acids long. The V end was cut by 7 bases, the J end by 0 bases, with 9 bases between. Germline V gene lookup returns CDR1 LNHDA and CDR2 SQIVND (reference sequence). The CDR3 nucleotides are TGTGCCAGTAATCGGGGAGCTAACTATGGCTACACCTTC. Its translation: CASNRGANYGYTF.

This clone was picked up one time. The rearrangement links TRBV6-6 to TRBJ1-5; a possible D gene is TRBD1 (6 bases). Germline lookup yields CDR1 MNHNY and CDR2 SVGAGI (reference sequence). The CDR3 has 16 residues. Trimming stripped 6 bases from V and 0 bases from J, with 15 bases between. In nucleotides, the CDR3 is TGTGCCAGCAGCTCCGGGACACGCCATAGCAATCAGCCCCAGCATTTT. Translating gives CASSSGTRHSNQPQHF.

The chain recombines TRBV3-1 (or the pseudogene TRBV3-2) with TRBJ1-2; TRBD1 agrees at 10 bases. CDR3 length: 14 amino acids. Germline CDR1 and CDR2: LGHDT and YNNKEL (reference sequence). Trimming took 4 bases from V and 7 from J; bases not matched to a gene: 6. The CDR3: CASSLGQGLSGYTF. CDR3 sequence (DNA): TGTGCCAGCAGCCTGGGACAGGGGCTGAGTGGCTACACCTTC.